Described below is a single T cell receptor (beta chain) sequence and its context. Its specificity is not known. This specimen belongs to a study of cytomegalovirus exposure and HLA in healthy donors. Both 60 Vbeta primers and 13 Jbeta primers went into the PCR. Libraries were prepared by immunoSEQ multiplex PCR; TCRdb keeps only in-frame clonotypes and omits some of them. The table lists about 130,000 clones, approximately 80% of them singletons. Germline V gene lookup returns CDR1 SGHAT and CDR2 FQNNGV. Trimming removed 5 bases from V and 2 bases from J; junction bases left unmatched: 12. This CDR3 has 16 amino acids. Broader study findings: Some V segments (TRBV6-2 and TRBV6-3 among them) were excluded as indistinguishable.

Source material: PBMCs. The chain combines TRBV11-2 with TRBJ2-7; 7 bases agree with TRBD1. The sequence was collected from a male donor in good health and CMV-seropositive. The CDR3 here is CASSPDRVASPYEQYF. The DNA of the CDR3 is TGTGCCAGCAGCCCAGACAGGGTGGCAAGCCCCTACGAGCAGTACTTC.